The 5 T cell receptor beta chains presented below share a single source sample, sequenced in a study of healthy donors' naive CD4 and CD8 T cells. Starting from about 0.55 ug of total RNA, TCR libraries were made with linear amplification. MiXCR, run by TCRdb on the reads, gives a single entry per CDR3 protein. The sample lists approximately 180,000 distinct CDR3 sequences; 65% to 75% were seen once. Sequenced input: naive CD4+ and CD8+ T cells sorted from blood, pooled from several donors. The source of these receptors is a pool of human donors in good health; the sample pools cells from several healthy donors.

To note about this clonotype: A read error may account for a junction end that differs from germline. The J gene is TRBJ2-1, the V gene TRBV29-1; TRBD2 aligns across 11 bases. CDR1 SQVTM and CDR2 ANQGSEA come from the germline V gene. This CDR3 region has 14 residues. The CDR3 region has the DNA TGCAGCGAGGGCACTAGCGGGAGTTACATTGAGCAGTTCTTC. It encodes CSEGTSGSYIEQFF.

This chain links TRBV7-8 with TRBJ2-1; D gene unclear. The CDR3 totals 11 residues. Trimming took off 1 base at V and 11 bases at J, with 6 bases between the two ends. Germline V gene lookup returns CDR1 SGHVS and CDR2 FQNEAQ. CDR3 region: CASSLGVKQFF. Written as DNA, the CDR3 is TGTGCCAGCAGCTTAGGAGTTAAGCAGTTCTTC.

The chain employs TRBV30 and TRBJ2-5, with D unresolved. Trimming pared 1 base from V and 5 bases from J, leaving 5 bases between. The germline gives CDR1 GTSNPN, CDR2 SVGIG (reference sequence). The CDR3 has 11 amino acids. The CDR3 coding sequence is TGTGCCTGGAGTGAGGCTGAGACCCAGTACTTC. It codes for CAWSEAETQYF. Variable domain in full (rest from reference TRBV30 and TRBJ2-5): SQTIHQWPATLVQPVGSPLSLECTVEGTSNPNLYWYRQAAGRGLQLLFYSVGIGQISSEVPQNLSASRPQDRQFILSSKKLLLSDSGFYLCAWSEAETQYFGPGTRLLVL.

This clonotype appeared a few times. In DNA, the CDR3 is TGCAGCGTTGCTCCTGAGACGGGTTATTCCTACGAGCAGTACTTC. Protein sequence: CSVAPETGYSYEQYF. The chain carries TRBV29-1 and TRBJ2-7; D is uncertain. Germline CDR1 is SQVTM and CDR2 is ANQGSEA. The CDR3 has 15 amino acids. V was shortened by 4 bases and J by 1 base, with 17 bases between the two germline ends.

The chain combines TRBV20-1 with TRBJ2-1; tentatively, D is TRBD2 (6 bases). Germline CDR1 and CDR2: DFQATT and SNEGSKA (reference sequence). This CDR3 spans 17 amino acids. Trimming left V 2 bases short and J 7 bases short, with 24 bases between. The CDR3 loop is CSARLTAGRGLQNEQFF. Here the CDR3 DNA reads TGCAGTGCTAGACTGACGGCAGGTCGCGGACTACAGAATGAGCAGTTCTTC.